These T cell receptor beta chains were read from a single sample in a study of blood T cells in healthy people across ages. A single record per CDR3 protein comes from TCRdb applying MiXCR to the 5' RACE reads. The sample shows about 1.8 million distinct CDR3 sequences, approximately 50% of them seen only once. The sample was blood. The receptors stem from a woman aged 35 to 49 in good health. Both conserved end residues are part of each CDR3. The D gene is left open where the match is weak. Clone size is shown for a subset of rows, as once, few, many or a class of expanded clone.

d_call	clone_size	v_call	cdr3_length	j_call	cdr3_aa	cdr3_nt
NA	NA	TRBV28	13	TRBJ2-3	CASTGVPPDTQYF	TGTGCCAGCACAGGAGTTCCTCCAGATACGCAGTATTTT
TRBD1	many	TRBV11-2	15	TRBJ2-5	CASSLDRGYQETQYF	TGTGCCAGCAGTTTAGACAGGGGGTACCAAGAGACCCAGTACTTC
NA	few	TRBV27	13	TRBJ1-1	CASRETGNTEAFF	TGTGCCAGCAGGGAGACAGGGAACACTGAAGCTTTCTTT
TRBD1	NA	TRBV4-3	16	TRBJ2-1	CASSQAARGLYNEQFF	TGCGCCAGCAGCCAAGCCGCCAGGGGGCTCTACAATGAGCAGTTCTTC
NA	once	TRBV7-9	14	TRBJ1-6	CASSTMTGNSPLHF	TGTGCCAGCAGCACCATGACGGGGAATTCACCCCTCCACTTT
TRBD1	NA	TRBV6-1	15	TRBJ2-3	CASSTTRDRFDTQYF	TGTGCCAGCAGCACTACCCGGGACAGGTTCGATACGCAGTATTTT
NA	NA	TRBV2	13	TRBJ1-5	CASKDQGNQPQHF	TGTGCCAGCAAAGATCAGGGTAATCAGCCCCAGCATTTT
NA	NA	TRBV7-2	16	TRBJ1-6	CASSLALGGVGSPLHF	TGTGCCAGCAGCTTAGCGCTGGGAGGGGTCGGTTCACCCCTCCACTTT
TRBD2	NA	TRBV4-3	15	TRBJ2-1	CARSQDGTSTNEQFF	TGCGCCCGCAGCCAAGATGGGACTAGCACCAATGAGCAGTTCTTC
TRBD1	few	TRBV29-1	15	TRBJ2-5	CSVARRDRGLETQYF	TGCAGCGTCGCCCGAAGGGACAGGGGGCTGGAGACCCAGTACTTC
NA	NA	TRBV12-3/TRBV12-4	16	TRBJ2-5	CASTPWGGRLQETQYF	TGTGCCAGCACCCCCTGGGGGGGGCGCTTACAAGAGACCCAGTACTTC
NA	NA	TRBV5-1	12	TRBJ1-2	CASGLQEGGYTF	TGCGCCAGCGGACTACAGGAAGGCGGCTACACCTTC
NA	NA	TRBV7-2	12	TRBJ1-2	CASSLQMGGYTF	TGTGCCAGCAGTCTACAGATGGGAGGCTACACCTTC
TRBD1	few	TRBV20-1	16	TRBJ2-3	CSARDPRTGGTDTQYF	TGCAGTGCTAGAGATCCCCGGACAGGGGGTACAGATACGCAGTATTTT
NA	NA	TRBV7-9	15	TRBJ2-7	CASSSPARGSYEQYF	TGTGCCAGCAGCTCCCCGGCGCGCGGATCCTACGAGCAGTACTTC
NA	NA	TRBV11-2	15	TRBJ2-7	CASSLGTVSTYEQYF	TGTGCCAGCAGCTTAGGGACAGTCTCTACCTACGAGCAGTACTTC
TRBD2	NA	TRBV7-9	16	TRBJ2-5	CASSPSAGGPGKTQYF	TGTGCCAGCAGCCCGAGCGCGGGGGGGCCGGGAAAGACCCAGTACTTC
NA	NA	TRBV7-2	15	TRBJ1-6	CASSSPGRVGSPLHF	TGTGCCAGCAGCTCCCCGGGACGAGTCGGATCACCCCTCCACTTT
NA	NA	TRBV18	16	TRBJ2-3	CASSLIGATNTDTQYF	TGTGCCAGCTCCCTAATAGGGGCCACTAACACAGATACGCAGTATTTT
TRBD2	NA	TRBV20-1	17	TRBJ2-3	CSAPGTSGATRSDTQYF	TGCAGTGCTCCTGGAACTAGCGGGGCAACCCGTTCAGATACGCAGTATTTT
TRBD2	NA	TRBV20-1	13	TRBJ2-1	CSATSGAYNEQFF	TGCAGTGCCACTAGCGGGGCTTACAATGAGCAGTTCTTC
NA	NA	TRBV20-1	12	TRBJ1-2	CSALRYSDGYTF	TGCAGTGCTCTACGGTATAGTGATGGCTACACCTTC
TRBD1	NA	TRBV7-2	14	TRBJ1-1	CASSIQGANTEAFF	TGTGCCAGCAGCATACAGGGGGCGAATACTGAAGCTTTCTTT
NA	NA	TRBV27	14	TRBJ2-5	CASSSDGPGETQYF	TGTGCCAGCAGTTCAGATGGTCCGGGCGAGACCCAGTACTTC
NA	NA	TRBV11-2	14	TRBJ2-1	CASSPPGTPDEQFF	TGCGCCAGCAGCCCACCCGGGACACCCGATGAGCAGTTCTTC